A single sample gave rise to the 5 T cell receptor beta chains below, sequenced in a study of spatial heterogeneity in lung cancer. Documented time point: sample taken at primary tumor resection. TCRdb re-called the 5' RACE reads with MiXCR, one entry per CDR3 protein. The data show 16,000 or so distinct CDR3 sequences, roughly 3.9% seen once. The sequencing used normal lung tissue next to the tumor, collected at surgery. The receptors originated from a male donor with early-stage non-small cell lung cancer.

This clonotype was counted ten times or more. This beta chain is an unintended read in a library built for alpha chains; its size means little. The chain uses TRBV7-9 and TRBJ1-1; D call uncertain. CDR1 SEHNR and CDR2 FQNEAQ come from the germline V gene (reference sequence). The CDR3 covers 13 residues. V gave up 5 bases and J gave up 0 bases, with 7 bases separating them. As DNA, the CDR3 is TGTGCCAGCAGCCCGACTATGAACACTGAAGCTTTCTTT. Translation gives CASSPTMNTEAFF.

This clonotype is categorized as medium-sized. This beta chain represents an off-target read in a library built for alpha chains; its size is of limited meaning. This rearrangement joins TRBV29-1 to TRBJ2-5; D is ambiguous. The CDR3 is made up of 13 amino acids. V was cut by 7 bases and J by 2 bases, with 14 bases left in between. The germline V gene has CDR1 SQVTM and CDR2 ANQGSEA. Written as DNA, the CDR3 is TGCAGCGCGTCCACGTGGCCGCAAGAGACCCAGTACTTC. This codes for CSASTWPQETQYF.

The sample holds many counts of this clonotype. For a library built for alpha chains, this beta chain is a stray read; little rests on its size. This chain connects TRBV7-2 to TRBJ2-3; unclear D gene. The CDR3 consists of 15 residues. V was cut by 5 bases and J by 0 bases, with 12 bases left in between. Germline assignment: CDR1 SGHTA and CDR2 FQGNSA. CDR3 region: CASSRSSASTDTQYF. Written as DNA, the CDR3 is TGTGCCAGCAGCCGAAGTTCAGCTAGCACAGATACGCAGTATTTT.

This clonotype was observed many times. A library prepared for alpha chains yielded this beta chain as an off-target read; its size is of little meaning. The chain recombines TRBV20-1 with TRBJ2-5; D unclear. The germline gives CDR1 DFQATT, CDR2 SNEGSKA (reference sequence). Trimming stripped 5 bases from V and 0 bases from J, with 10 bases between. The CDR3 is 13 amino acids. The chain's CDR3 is CSAETLYQETQYF. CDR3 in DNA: TGCAGTGCTGAAACCTTATACCAAGAGACCCAGTACTTC.

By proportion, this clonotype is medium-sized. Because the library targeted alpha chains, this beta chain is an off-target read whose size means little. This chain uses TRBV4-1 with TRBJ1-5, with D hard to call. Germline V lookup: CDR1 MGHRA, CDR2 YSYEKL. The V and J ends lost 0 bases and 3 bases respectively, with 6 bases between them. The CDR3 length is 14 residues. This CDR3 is CASSQEFVNQPQHF. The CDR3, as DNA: TGCGCCAGCAGCCAAGAATTCGTCAATCAGCCCCAGCATTTT.